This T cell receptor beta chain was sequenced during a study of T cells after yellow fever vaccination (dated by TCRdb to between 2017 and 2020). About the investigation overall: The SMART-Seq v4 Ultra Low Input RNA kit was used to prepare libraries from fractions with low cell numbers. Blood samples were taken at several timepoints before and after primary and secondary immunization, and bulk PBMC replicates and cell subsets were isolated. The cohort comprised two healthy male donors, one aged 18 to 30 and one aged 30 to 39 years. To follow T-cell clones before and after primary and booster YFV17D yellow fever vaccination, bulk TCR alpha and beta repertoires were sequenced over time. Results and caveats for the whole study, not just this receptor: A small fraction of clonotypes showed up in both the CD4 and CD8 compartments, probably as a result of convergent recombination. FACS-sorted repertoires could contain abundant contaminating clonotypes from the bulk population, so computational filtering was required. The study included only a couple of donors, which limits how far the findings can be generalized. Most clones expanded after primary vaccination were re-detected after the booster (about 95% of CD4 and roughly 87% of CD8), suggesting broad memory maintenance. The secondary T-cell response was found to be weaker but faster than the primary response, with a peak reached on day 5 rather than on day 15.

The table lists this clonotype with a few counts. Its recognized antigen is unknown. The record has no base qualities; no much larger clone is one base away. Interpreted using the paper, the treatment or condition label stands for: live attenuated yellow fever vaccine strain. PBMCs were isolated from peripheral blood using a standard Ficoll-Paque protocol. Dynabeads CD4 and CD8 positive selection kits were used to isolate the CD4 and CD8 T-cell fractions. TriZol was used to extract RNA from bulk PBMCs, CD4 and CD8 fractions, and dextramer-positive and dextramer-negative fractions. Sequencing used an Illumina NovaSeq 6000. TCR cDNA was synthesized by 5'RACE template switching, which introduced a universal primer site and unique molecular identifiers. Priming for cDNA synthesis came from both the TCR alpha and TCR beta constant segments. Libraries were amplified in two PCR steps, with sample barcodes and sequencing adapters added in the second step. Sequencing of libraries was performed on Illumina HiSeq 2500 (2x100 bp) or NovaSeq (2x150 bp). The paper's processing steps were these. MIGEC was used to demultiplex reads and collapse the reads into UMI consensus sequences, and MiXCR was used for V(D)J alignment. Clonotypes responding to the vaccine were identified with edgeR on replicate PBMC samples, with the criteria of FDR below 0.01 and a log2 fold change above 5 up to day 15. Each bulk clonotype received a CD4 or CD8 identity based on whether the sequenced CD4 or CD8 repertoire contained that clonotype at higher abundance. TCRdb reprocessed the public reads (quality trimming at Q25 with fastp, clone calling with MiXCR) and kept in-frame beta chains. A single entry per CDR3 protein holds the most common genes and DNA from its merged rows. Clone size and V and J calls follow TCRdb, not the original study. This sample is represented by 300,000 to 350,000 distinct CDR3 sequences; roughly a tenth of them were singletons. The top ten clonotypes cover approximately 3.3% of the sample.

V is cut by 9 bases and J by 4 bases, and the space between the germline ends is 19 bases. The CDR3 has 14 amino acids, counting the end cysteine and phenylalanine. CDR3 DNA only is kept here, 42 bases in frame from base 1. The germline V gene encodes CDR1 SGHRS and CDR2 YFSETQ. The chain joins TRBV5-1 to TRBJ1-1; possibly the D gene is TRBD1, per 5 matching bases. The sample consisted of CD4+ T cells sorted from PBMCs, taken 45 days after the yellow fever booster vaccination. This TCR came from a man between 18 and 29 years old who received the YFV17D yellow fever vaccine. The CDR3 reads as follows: CATRRPGGGTEAFF. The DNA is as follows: TGCGCCACCCGGCGGCCGGGGGGAGGCACTGAAGCTTTCTTT.